These T cell receptor beta chains were read from a single sample in a study of stem cell transplantation in POMP-related autoinflammatory disease. Sequenced by immunoSEQ multiplex PCR; TCRdb stores in-frame clones only, minus some. This table has 25,000 to 40,000 clones, 85% to 90% appearing once. The sequencing used CD4+ T cells from PBMCs, collected before stem cell transplantation. The receptors shown here come from a human donor with POMP-related autoinflammation and immune dysregulation (PRAID). The CDR3 runs from the conserved cysteine through the conserved F or W. The order of the fields is V gene, D gene, clone size, J gene, CDR3 protein, CDR3 DNA. A D gene is named only where the DNA matches it firmly. Some rows have no size entry. The others give once, few or many, or a class for an expanded clone.

TRBV18	TRBD1	.	TRBJ1-1	CASSPFQGDTEAFF	TGTGCCAGCTCACCATTTCAGGGGGACACTGAAGCTTTCTTT
TRBV28	.	.	TRBJ1-1	CASSQLGGTEAFF	TGTGCCAGCAGTCAATTGGGGGGCACTGAAGCTTTCTTT
TRBV6-5	TRBD1	.	TRBJ2-1	CASSYTMTGGNEQFF	TGTGCCAGCAGTTACACGATGACAGGGGGAAATGAGCAGTTCTTC
TRBV10-3	.	.	TRBJ1-3	CAIFDRPGDTIYF	TGTGCCATCTTTGACAGGCCAGGGGACACCATATATTTT
TRBV11-1	TRBD1	.	TRBJ2-3	CASRPYRGQTADTQYF	TGTGCCAGCAGACCATACAGGGGTCAAACCGCGGATACGCAGTATTTT
TRBV5-1	.	.	TRBJ1-2	CASSLGGASGGNTF	TGCGCCAGCAGCTTGGGGGGCGCGTCAGGTGGCAACACCTTC
TRBV4-1	TRBD1	.	TRBJ1-2	CASSRATGGNYGYTF	TGCGCCAGCAGCCGAGCGACAGGGGGGAACTATGGCTACACCTTC
TRBV28	.	.	TRBJ1-1	CASKWGNTEAFF	TGTGCCAGCAAATGGGGAAACACTGAAGCTTTCTTT
TRBV6-6	.	.	TRBJ1-2	CASSYSTADTYGYTF	TGTGCCAGCAGTTACTCTACGGCTGATACCTATGGCTACACCTTC
TRBV6-5	.	.	TRBJ2-7	CASSWDPTYEQYF	TGTGCCAGCAGTTGGGACCCCACTTACGAGCAGTACTTC
TRBV5-4	.	.	TRBJ1-2	CASSLDAVGYTF	TGTGCCAGCAGCTTGGACGCCGTGGGCTACACCTTC
TRBV19	TRBD2	.	TRBJ2-7	CASSPSGGHLYEQYF	TGTGCCAGTAGTCCGAGCGGGGGGCACCTCTACGAGCAGTACTTC
TRBV28	.	.	TRBJ2-2	CASSPSGLTGELFF	TGTGCCAGCAGTCCGAGCGGCTTGACCGGGGAGCTGTTTTTT
TRBV28	TRBD1	once	TRBJ2-1	CASRRQGAYEQFF	TGTGCCAGCAGGAGACAGGGGGCTTATGAGCAGTTCTTC
TRBV5-1	TRBD2	.	TRBJ2-2	CASSLGLADTGELFF	TGCGCCAGCAGCTTGGGACTAGCGGACACCGGGGAGCTGTTTTTT
TRBV2	.	.	TRBJ2-2	CASSAPSRGGGTGELFF	TGTGCCAGCAGCGCACCAAGCAGGGGAGGGGGCACCGGGGAGCTGTTTTTT
TRBV7-9	.	.	TRBJ1-1	CASSRTFVVSTSTEAFF	TGTGCCAGCAGCCGAACCTTCGTCGTCTCGACGAGCACTGAAGCTTTCTTT
TRBV2	.	.	TRBJ1-6	CASGPFYNSPLHF	TGTGCCAGCGGGCCCTTCTATAATTCACCCCTCCACTTT